The clone carrying this TCR beta chain was observed a single time. Its antigen is unidentified. Since a much larger clone is just one base distant, this may be a read error. These data belong to a study of T cell repertoires in cytomegalovirus infection. Study overall: It was the public TCR beta signatures that indicated both CMV infection and matching HLA type. General observations from the study: Across the ex vivo response, the dominant clonotypes were HLA-C-restricted CMV-specific TCR beta clonotypes.

One entry per CDR3 protein, called by TCRdb with MiXCR from the reads. The sample yields 680,000 or so distinct CDR3 sequences, less than 40% seen once. Per the germline V gene, CDR1 is SGHTA and CDR2 is FQGNSA. This CDR3 spans 14 amino acids. The chain carries TRBV7-2 and TRBJ2-7; D remains ambiguous. The receptor was isolated from a human donor in good health (CMV status not recorded). Some clones in this sample may be carry-over from other donors' samples. Material: PBMCs. CDR3 residues: CSSSLEVHLYEQYF. For the CDR3, the DNA is TGTTCCAGCAGCTTAGAAGTCCACCTCTACGAGCAGTACTTC.